Following are 32 T cell receptor beta chains from one sample sequenced in a study of cytomegalovirus exposure and HLA in healthy donors. Both 60 Vbeta primers and 13 Jbeta primers went into the PCR. TCRdb keeps only in-frame clones here, not all; method: immunoSEQ multiplex PCR. Of 150,000 to 180,000 clones listed, about 80% were seen once; the top ten hold around 13%. Sample: PBMCs. These receptors all come from a man between 25 and 39 years old in good health and CMV-seropositive.

J is TRBJ2-5 and V is TRBV30; tentative D call: TRBD1 (5 bases). This CDR3 spans 13 amino acids. CDR1 and CDR2 (germline): GTSNPN, SVGIG (reference sequence). Trimming removed 2 bases at V and 5 bases at J, with 12 bases between. The CDR3 DNA is TGTGCCTGGAGTTTTGGCCAGGGCGAGACCCAGTACTTC. Its protein is CAWSFGQGETQYF. Drawing the rest from reference TRBV30 and TRBJ2-5, the complete variable domain is SQTIHQWPATLVQPVGSPLSLECTVEGTSNPNLYWYRQAAGRGLQLLFYSVGIGQISSEVPQNLSASRPQDRQFILSSKKLLLSDSGFYLCAWSFGQGETQYFGPGTRLLVL.

J is TRBJ2-7 and V is TRBV4-2; D remains ambiguous. The CDR3 extends over 14 amino acids. Germline CDR1 and CDR2: LGHNA and YNFKEQ. Trimming stripped 0 bases from V and 0 bases from J, with 6 bases between. CDR3 nucleotide sequence: TGTGCCAGCAGCCAAGAACTACACTCCTACGAGCAGTACTTC. Translating it yields CASSQELHSYEQYF.

The genes are TRBV30 and TRBJ2-7; 10 bases fit TRBD2. The CDR3 runs 16 residues. Looked up from germline, CDR1 is GTSNPN and CDR2 is SVGIG (reference sequence). V shed 1 base, J shed 6 bases, and the junction held 12 bases outside the gene matches. CDR3 residues: CAWSAAASGSMGEQYF. CDR3 DNA: TGTGCCTGGAGTGCCGCCGCTAGCGGGAGCATGGGCGAGCAGTACTTC.

The chain carries TRBV4-1 and TRBJ2-7; 11 bases agree with TRBD1. The germline V gene has CDR1 MGHRA and CDR2 YSYEKL. The CDR3 length is 16 residues. V lost 1 base and J lost 2; bases outside the gene matches: 4. As DNA, the CDR3 is TGCGCCAGCAGCCAAGCTTCGGGACAGGGGGCCTACGAGCAGTACTTC. Translation: CASSQASGQGAYEQYF.

The chain joins TRBV11-2 to TRBJ1-5; D unclear. Germline lookup yields CDR1 SGHAT and CDR2 FQNNGV. Trimming removed 1 base from V and 0 bases from J, with 10 bases in between. The CDR3 runs to 16 residues. CDR3 bases: TGTGCCAGCAGCTTAGGGGCCGAAGTTAGCAATCAGCCCCAGCATTTT. It codes for CASSLGAEVSNQPQHF.

J is TRBJ2-5 and V is TRBV27; tentatively, D is TRBD2 (5 bases). The J call may be wrong; the DNA end is better matched by TRBJ2-7. Germline V CDR1 and CDR2: MNHEY, SMNVEV (reference sequence). This CDR3 spans 14 amino acids. This chain's CDR3 is CASSFDGITYEQYF. The DNA for the CDR3 is TGTGCCAGCAGTTTCGACGGGATTACCTACGAGCAGTACTTC.

The chain employs TRBV11-2 and TRBJ2-1; TRBD2 matches at 8 bases. V lost 5 bases, J lost 7 bases, and 4 bases stayed unmatched. Germline V gives CDR1 SGHAT, CDR2 FQNNGV. This CDR3 has 13 amino acids. CDR3: CASSPTSVNEQFF. CDR3 in DNA: TGTGCCAGCAGCCCGACTAGCGTAAATGAGCAGTTCTTC. Full variable domain (outside the CDR3, taken from reference TRBV11-2 and TRBJ2-1): EAGVAQSPRYKIIEKRQSVAFWCNPISGHATLYWYQQILGQGPKLLIQFQNNGVVDDSQLPKDRFSAERLKGVDSTLKIQPAKLEDSAVYLCASSPTSVNEQFFGPGTRLTVL.

This rearrangement joins TRBV13 to TRBJ2-5; weak D call: TRBD2 (6 bases). Trimming took off 4 bases at V and 3 bases at J, with 15 bases between the two ends. The CDR3 spans 15 residues. Looked up from germline, CDR1 is PRHDT and CDR2 is FYEKMQ (reference sequence). The CDR3: CASSSFQEREETQYF. CDR3 bases: TGTGCCAGCAGCTCTTTCCAGGAGCGGGAAGAGACCCAGTACTTC.

In the case of this clone: The sample holds other DNA sequences that translate to the same CDR3. V gene TRBV18 combines with J gene TRBJ2-1, with TRBD1 matching over 10 bases. CDR1 is KGHSH and CDR2 is LQKENI in the germline V gene. This CDR3 is 16 amino acids long. The V and J ends lost 6 bases and 1 base, in that order; junction bases with no gene match: 6. The CDR3 loop is CASSPGQGISYNEQFF. CDR3 DNA: TGTGCCAGCTCTCCGGGACAGGGGATTTCCTACAATGAGCAGTTCTTC.

This clone turned up a few times. CDR3 DNA sequence: TGTGCCAGCAGTGAATTGAGCCGGGTATATGAGACCCAGTACTTC. It codes for CASSELSRVYETQYF. The V call is TRBV25-1, the J call TRBJ2-5; D ambiguous. CDR3 length equals 15 residues. Germline CDR1 and CDR2: MGHDK and SYGVNS. V lost 1 base to trimming and J lost 5 bases, with 14 bases between them.

The J gene is TRBJ2-2, the V gene TRBV2, with D possibly TRBD2 on 5 matching bases. The length of the CDR3 is 14 residues. V was cut by 0 bases and J by 7 bases, with 9 bases left in between. Germline lookup yields CDR1 SNHLY and CDR2 FYNNEI. In nucleotides, the CDR3 is TGTGCCAGCAGTGAAGCGGAGGAGGTCGGGGAGCTGTTTTTT. Amino acid sequence: CASSEAEEVGELFF.

This chain links TRBV7-2 with TRBJ1-4; D is ambiguous. The V gene lost 1 base and the J gene lost 0 bases, with 15 bases spanning the gap. CDR1 SGHTA and CDR2 FQGNSA come from the germline V gene. The CDR3 sequence is 18 residues long. CDR3 coding DNA: TGTGCCAGCAGCTTAGTTAGGCGGGCGAGTGCAACTAATGAAAAACTGTTTTTT. Its translation is CASSLVRRASATNEKLFF.

The rearrangement uses TRBV6-1 and TRBJ2-7; D may be TRBD2 (5 bases). V shed 6 bases and J shed 2 bases, with 8 bases lying between them. Germline CDR1 is MNHNS and CDR2 is SASEGT. CDR3 length: 12 residues. This CDR3 is CASRAATYEQYF. CDR3 sequence (DNA): TGTGCCAGCAGAGCGGCCACCTACGAGCAGTACTTC.

The chain carries TRBV5-5 and TRBJ2-7; 7 bases align to TRBD1. With 0 bases clipped from V and 6 bases from J, the junction kept 12 bases outside the gene matches. The CDR3 length is 16 residues. Per germline, CDR1 SGHKS and CDR2 YYEKEE (reference sequence). The DNA of the CDR3 is TGTGCCAGCAGCTTGGCCGTAGAGGGGGCTCAGTGCGAGCAGTACTTC. Residues: CASSLAVEGAQCEQYF.

The chain recombines TRBV27 with TRBJ2-7; 11 nucleotides agree with TRBD2. The germline gives CDR1 MNHEY, CDR2 SMNVEV (reference sequence). The CDR3 totals 15 residues. J gave up 5 bases and V 3 bases, and 6 bases lay outside the gene matches. The CDR3 DNA reads as TGTGCCAGCAGTTTTAGCGGGAGGGCCGTCCACGAGCAGTACTTC. Protein product: CASSFSGRAVHEQYF.

The chain combines TRBV9 with TRBJ2-5, with 8 bases identical to TRBD1. Germline V CDR1 and CDR2: SGDLS, YYNGEE. The trim removed 2 bases at V and 4 bases at J, leaving 1 base unmatched. This CDR3 is 13 amino acids long. DNA of the CDR3: TGTGCCAGCAGCGTGGACAGGGTAGAGACCCAGTACTTC. It specifies CASSVDRVETQYF.

This clone was seen more than once but under ten times. CDR3 region: CASSFDGPVGDREAFF. CDR3 DNA: TGCGCCAGCAGCTTTGACGGTCCTGTAGGGGATAGGGAAGCTTTCTTT. The V and J genes are TRBV5-1 and TRBJ1-1; TRBD1 is a possible D gene (5 bases). CDR1 is SGHRS and CDR2 is YFSETQ in the germline V gene. There are 16 residues in the CDR3. The V gene lost 2 bases and the J gene lost 8 bases, with 22 bases spanning the gap.

The rearrangement links TRBV19 to TRBJ2-3, with D possibly being TRBD2 (5 bases). Looked up from germline, CDR1 is LNHDA and CDR2 is SQIVND (reference sequence). This CDR3 contains 16 residues. V dropped 6 bases and J dropped 0 bases, with 16 bases sitting between them. CDR3 DNA: TGTGCCAGTAGAAATCGGGGTAGCAGTAGCACAGATACGCAGTATTTT. As protein: CASRNRGSSSTDTQYF.

This CDR3 is CAISGNQVNQPQHF. DNA for the CDR3: TGTGCCATCAGTGGCAACCAGGTCAATCAGCCCCAGCATTTT. The chain combines TRBV10-3 with TRBJ1-5; D call uncertain. Germline V gene data show CDR1 as ENHRY and CDR2 as SYGVKD. The CDR3 is 14 residues long. Trimming took 4 bases from V and 3 from J, leaving 10 bases between them.

A note on this clone: The junction shows a germline mismatch at one end, possibly a read error. The genes are TRBV10-1 and TRBJ2-7, with a tentative D call TRBD1 (6 bases). CDR1 is WNHNN and CDR2 is SYGVQD in the germline V gene (reference sequence). CDR3 size: 13 residues. CDR3 nucleotide sequence: TGCGCCAGCGGTGAGTCCAGGGGTTACGAGCAGTACTTC. Amino acid sequence: CASGESRGYEQYF.

The CDR3 here is CASSLASGGDYEQYF. CDR3 sequence (DNA): TGTGCCAGCAGCTTAGCAAGCGGGGGAGACTACGAGCAGTACTTC. This chain links TRBV7-2 with TRBJ2-7; 8 bases match TRBD2. The germline V gene has CDR1 SGHTA and CDR2 FQGNSA. The length of the CDR3 is 15 residues. V was pared by 0 bases and J by 3 bases, with 4 bases of the junction left unmatched.

The chain has TRBV28 and TRBJ1-5; a possible D gene is TRBD1 (5 bases). This CDR3 has 15 amino acids. Germline assignment: CDR1 MDHEN and CDR2 SYDVKM. With 10 bases removed from V and 2 bases from J, the gap between germline ends came to 18 bases. The CDR3 loop is CAIRGGDSRNQPQHF. The CDR3 nucleotides read TGTGCCATCCGGGGGGGGGATTCGCGCAATCAGCCCCAGCATTTT.

The chain has TRBV28 and TRBJ2-5, with TRBD2 matching 9 bases. The J segment lost 5 bases and the V segment lost 7 bases, leaving 11 bases of the junction unmatched. This CDR3 region has 15 residues. Germline V gene data show CDR1 as MDHEN and CDR2 as SYDVKM. CDR3 in DNA: TGTGCCAGCACCGATGATAGCGGGAGCGGGGAGACCCAGTACTTC. Protein product: CASTDDSGSGETQYF.

Only a few counts were recorded for this clone. The chain recombines TRBV4-1 with TRBJ1-1, with D uncertain. V shed 4 bases and J shed 5 bases, with 17 bases lying between them. The CDR3 loop spans 15 amino acids. Per the germline V gene, CDR1 is MGHRA and CDR2 is YSYEKL. CDR3: CASSPQQFGGTEAFF. The CDR3, as DNA: TGCGCCAGCAGCCCTCAACAATTCGGCGGAACTGAAGCTTTCTTT.

This clone has only a few counts. The chain recombines TRBV7-2 with TRBJ2-3, with a tentative D call TRBD1 (5 bases). This CDR3 comprises 14 residues. Germline V gene data show CDR1 as SGHTA and CDR2 as FQGNSA. V was cut by 3 bases and J by 2 bases, with 9 bases left in between. The CDR3 protein is CASSLRQPTDTQYF. The DNA for the CDR3 is TGTGCCAGCAGCTTGAGACAGCCCACAGATACGCAGTATTTT.

The rearrangement uses TRBV6-6 and TRBJ2-7; D is possibly TRBD1 (6 bases). The CDR3 runs to 13 residues. Germline lookup yields CDR1 MNHNY and CDR2 SVGAGI (reference sequence). V was pared by 5 bases and J by 3 bases, with 11 bases between. This CDR3 reads CASSGSDSYEQYF. The CDR3 DNA reads TGTGCCAGCAGTGGATCGGACAGCTACGAGCAGTACTTC.

The chain uses TRBV7-9 and TRBJ2-7; D might be TRBD1 (6 bases). CDR3 length equals 14 residues. Germline V lookup: CDR1 SEHNR, CDR2 FQNEAQ (reference sequence). Deletions cut 1 base from V and 7 bases from J, with 14 bases between. DNA of the CDR3: TGTGCCAGCAGCTTAGGGCAGGGGCCGGGGGAGCAGTACTTC. Amino acid sequence: CASSLGQGPGEQYF.

The chain has TRBV18 and TRBJ2-5; D gene unclear. Germline CDR1 KGHSH, CDR2 LQKENI. This CDR3 is built from 14 residues. V was trimmed by 0 bases and J by 1 base, leaving 6 bases between them. This CDR3 is CASSPPTTQETQYF. CDR3 nucleotide sequence: TGTGCCAGCTCACCACCGACAACCCAAGAGACCCAGTACTTC.

The chain couples TRBV11-1 to TRBJ1-4; 7 bases are shared with TRBD1. Germline loops: CDR1 SGHAT, CDR2 FQDESV (reference sequence). The V gene end was trimmed by 5 bases and the J gene end by 8 bases; junction bases not matched to a gene: 5. The CDR3 runs 13 residues. The CDR3 nucleotides read TGTGCCAGCAGCCGTGGGACAGCCGAAAAACTGTTTTTT. Translation gives CASSRGTAEKLFF. The full variable domain, rest sourced from reference TRBV11-1 and TRBJ1-4, is EAEVAQSPRYKITEKSQAVAFWCDPISGHATLYWYRQILGQGPELLVQFQDESVVDDSQLPKDRFSAERLKGVDSTLKIQPAELGDSAMYLCASSRGTAEKLFFGSGTQLSVL.

The chain employs TRBV19 and TRBJ2-7, with 10 nucleotides matching TRBD2. V dropped 3 bases and J dropped 3; count of bases not matched to a gene: 8. This CDR3 is built from 16 residues. Per the germline V gene, CDR1 is LNHDA and CDR2 is SQIVND (reference sequence). As DNA, the CDR3 is TGTGCCAGTAGTATCCGAGTCCCTAGCGGGAGCTACGAGCAGTACTTC. It translates to CASSIRVPSGSYEQYF. The full variable domain, rest sourced from reference TRBV19 and TRBJ2-7, is DGGITQSPKYLFRKEGQNVTLSCEQNLNHDAMYWYRQDPGQGLRLIYYSQIVNDFQKGDIAEGYSVSREKKESFPLTVTSAQKNPTAFYLCASSIRVPSGSYEQYFGPGTRLTVT.

The rearrangement uses TRBV6-5 and TRBJ1-1, with 11 bases matching TRBD1. CDR3 length: 12 amino acids. CDR1 is MNHEY and CDR2 is SVGAGI in the germline V gene. J lost 11 bases, V lost 5 bases, and 4 bases had no gene match. The CDR3 sequence is CASSRDRGVAFF. CDR3 bases: TGTGCCAGCAGTCGGGACAGGGGGGTCGCTTTCTTT.

The chain carries TRBV7-3 and TRBJ2-7; 9 nucleotides agree with TRBD1. The CDR3 extends over 14 amino acids. Unmatched junction bases numbered 0, after V lost 2 bases and J lost 1 base. Per germline, CDR1 SGHTA and CDR2 FQGTGA. The CDR3 DNA sequence: TGTGCCAGCAGCTTAGGGACAGGGTCCTACGAGCAGTACTTC. This encodes CASSLGTGSYEQYF.